This note documents a single T cell receptor beta chain sequence. As originally analysed: Reference gene primer amplification gave nucleated cell count estimates. Sequencing was performed with immunoSEQ multiplex PCR; in TCRdb, only in-frame clones are kept and a portion is missing. The D gene and trimming were derived from the DNA, and the V and J assignments and clone size from that table. The sample holds 100,000 to 130,000 clones; approximately 90% are singletons and the top ten take less than 1.5%. The CDR3 spans 18 residues. Trimming pared 5 bases from V and 0 bases from J, leaving 20 bases between. The germline V gene has CDR1 MNHEY and CDR2 SVGEGT. This record belongs to a study of blood T cell repertoires in COVID-19. About the research overall: Samples of COVID-19 (acute and convalescent) were obtained from the United States, Italy and Spain.

This sequence was found in a woman aged 30 to 39 with acute or convalescent COVID-19. Sequencing used peripheral blood. The J gene is TRBJ1-3, the V gene TRBV6-2 or TRBV6-3; D possibly corresponds to TRBD1 (6 bases). CDR3 nucleotides: TGTGCCAGCAGTCTCCTTCTTGCGACAGGACTCTCTGGAAACACCATATATTTT. Residues: CASSLLLATGLSGNTIYF.